The 30 T cell receptor beta chains below come from one sample, sequenced in a study of cytomegalovirus exposure and HLA in healthy donors. The PCR employed 60 Vbeta primers together with 13 Jbeta primers. Data came from immunoSEQ multiplex PCR; TCRdb stores just in-frame clones and leaves some out. Found here are over 70,000 clones, more than 60% of them singletons; the top ten hold 2.5% to 3.5%. Sequencing was performed on PBMCs. These receptors all come from a middle-aged man in good health and CMV-seropositive.

This chain's CDR3 is CASSFMGPNTGELFF. The CDR3 DNA is TGTGCCAGCAGTTTTATGGGGCCGAACACCGGGGAGCTGTTTTTT. This chain joins TRBV28 and TRBJ2-2; tentatively, D is TRBD1 (5 bases). Germline V gene data show CDR1 as MDHEN and CDR2 as SYDVKM. The length of the CDR3 is 15 residues. V lost 3 bases, J lost 0 bases, and 8 bases lay in between.

The chain employs TRBV9 and TRBJ2-2, with 7 positions matching TRBD2. CDR3 length equals 19 residues. Trimming cost V 0 bases and J 0 bases; bases outside gene matches: 11. Germline CDR1 SGDLS, CDR2 YYNGEE. CDR3 in amino acids: CASSVEGRAGPPNTGELFF. The CDR3 nucleotides read TGTGCCAGCAGCGTAGAAGGGAGGGCGGGACCCCCGAACACCGGGGAGCTGTTTTTT.

The rearrangement uses TRBV7-8 and TRBJ2-3; TRBD2 matches at 8 bases. CDR1 SGHVS and CDR2 FQNEAQ come from the germline V gene. There are 15 residues in the CDR3. Trimming cost V 5 bases and J 3 bases; bases outside gene matches: 7. The CDR3 reads CASSLSGRKTDTQYF. The DNA for the CDR3 is TGTGCCAGCAGCCTCAGCGGGAGAAAGACAGATACGCAGTATTTT.

The sample holds a few counts of this clone. The J gene is TRBJ1-3, the V gene TRBV7-2, with TRBD1 matching over 10 bases. The CDR3 has 16 amino acids. CDR1 is SGHTA, CDR2 FQGNSA, per germline. Trimming cost V 1 base and J 0 bases; bases outside gene matches: 0. The CDR3 is CASSLGTGGSGNTIYF. The CDR3 DNA is TGTGCCAGCAGCTTAGGGACAGGGGGCTCTGGAAACACCATATATTTT.

This chain connects TRBV5-1 to TRBJ1-1, with D possibly matching TRBD1 (6 bases). Between the trimmed V and J ends, which lost 5 bases and 1 base, there was a span of 12 bases. Per the germline V gene, CDR1 is SGHRS and CDR2 is YFSETQ. The CDR3 length is 14 residues. In DNA, the CDR3 is TGCGCCAGCAGGTCGGGGACAAAGAACACTGAAGCTTTCTTT. Its translation: CASRSGTKNTEAFF.

This clone has more than one count but fewer than ten. This rearrangement joins TRBV4-1 to TRBJ2-5; 9 bases fit TRBD2. The germline gives CDR1 MGHRA, CDR2 YSYEKL. V shed 1 base and J 5 bases; nucleotides not matched to a gene: 8. This CDR3 is built from 16 residues. The CDR3 sequence: CASSQGPAGGAETQYF. The CDR3 coding sequence is TGCGCCAGCAGCCAAGGCCCAGCGGGAGGTGCTGAGACCCAGTACTTC.

The rearrangement uses TRBV18 and TRBJ2-3, with TRBD2 matching over 7 bases. Losses at the gene ends were 2 bases for V and 0 bases for J; bases not matched to a gene: 5. The CDR3 has 16 residues. Germline CDR1 reads KGHSH; CDR2 reads LQKENI. CDR3 loop: CASSPSTSASTDTQYF. The CDR3 DNA sequence: TGTGCCAGCTCACCATCCACTAGCGCCAGCACAGATACGCAGTATTTT.

The DNA for the CDR3 is TGTGCCAGCAGCTCCGGGCGGGAAGAGACCCAGTACTTC. Protein product: CASSSGREETQYF. The chain couples TRBV5-4 to TRBJ2-5; D may be TRBD2 (5 bases). V gave up 3 bases and J gave up 3 bases, with 9 bases separating them. The V gene's germline CDR1 is SGHNT and CDR2 YYREEE (reference sequence). CDR3 size: 13 residues.

The J gene is TRBJ2-7, the V gene TRBV2; the D gene is possibly TRBD2 (6 bases). This CDR3 spans 12 amino acids. Trimming removed 7 bases at V and 4 bases at J, with 11 bases between. Germline V gives CDR1 SNHLY, CDR2 FYNNEI. CDR3 DNA: TGTGCCAGCACCGGGGGAAGGTACGAGCAGTACTTC. Protein product: CASTGGRYEQYF.

This chain joins TRBV27 and TRBJ2-7, with 10 positions matching TRBD2. This CDR3 region has 16 residues. Germline assignment: CDR1 MNHEY and CDR2 SMNVEV (reference sequence). V shed 4 bases and J 5 bases; nucleotides not matched to a gene: 11. CDR3 coding DNA: TGTGCCAGCAGTTCCCCGAGTAGCGGGAGGACTAACGAGCAGTACTTC. Its protein product is CASSSPSSGRTNEQYF.

V and J are TRBV19 and TRBJ2-1, with TRBD2 matching over 10 bases. The J segment lost 8 bases and the V segment lost 1 base, leaving 8 bases of the junction unmatched. The CDR3 length is 16 residues. CDR1 is LNHDA, CDR2 SQIVND, per germline (reference sequence). CDR3 amino acids: CASSIGRLAGVHEQFF. In DNA, the CDR3 is TGTGCCAGTAGTATAGGGCGGCTAGCGGGAGTACATGAGCAGTTCTTC.

CDR3 DNA sequence: TGTGCCAGTAGTATTGGCGGACTAGCGAGAACAGATACGCAGTATTTT. It translates to CASSIGGLARTDTQYF. The V gene is TRBV19, the J gene TRBJ2-3; 9 bases are a match to TRBD2. The CDR3 has 16 amino acids. Per the germline V gene, CDR1 is LNHDA and CDR2 is SQIVND (reference sequence). The trim removed 3 bases at V and 3 bases at J, leaving 7 bases unmatched. Using reference TRBV19 and TRBJ2-3 for the parts outside the CDR3, the full variable domain is DGGITQSPKYLFRKEGQNVTLSCEQNLNHDAMYWYRQDPGQGLRLIYYSQIVNDFQKGDIAEGYSVSREKKESFPLTVTSAQKNPTAFYLCASSIGGLARTDTQYFGPGTRLTVL.

The chain combines TRBV15 with TRBJ2-7; TRBD2 agrees at 7 bases. The germline V gene encodes CDR1 LNHNV and CDR2 YYDKDF (reference sequence). CDR3 size: 15 residues. Germline trimming cut 1 base from V and 2 bases from J; bases unmatched to any gene: 5. This CDR3 reads CATSRGRGTTYEQYF. In DNA form, the CDR3 reads TGTGCCACCAGCAGAGGTCGTGGGACTACCTACGAGCAGTACTTC. Variable domain in full (rest from reference TRBV15 and TRBJ2-7): DAMVIQNPRYQVTQFGKPVTLSCSQTLNHNVMYWYQQKSSQAPKLLFHYYDKDFNNEADTPDNFQSRRPNTSFCFLDIRSPGLGDTAMYLCATSRGRGTTYEQYFGPGTRLTVT.

The V and J genes are TRBV10-1 and TRBJ2-3; 10 bases match TRBD2. CDR3 length: 14 amino acids. CDR1 WNHNN and CDR2 SYGVQD come from the germline V gene (reference sequence). With 6 bases clipped from V and 4 bases from J, the junction kept 4 bases outside the gene matches. CDR3 nucleotides: TGCGCCAGCAGCCTAGCGGGAGTACCAGATACGCAGTATTTT. It translates to CASSLAGVPDTQYF.

The chain links TRBV4-1 to TRBJ2-1; the match to TRBD2 covers 7 bases. The V gene's germline CDR1 is MGHRA and CDR2 YSYEKL. V was clipped by 0 bases and J by 15 bases; unmatched bases: 8. The CDR3 totals 13 residues. The CDR3 here is CASSQDAGRVRFF. CDR3 DNA: TGCGCCAGCAGCCAAGATGCAGGGAGGGTGCGGTTCTTC.

As DNA, the CDR3 is TGTGCCAGTAGTACGTCCCCAGGGGGCACGGGCAATCAGCCCCAGCATTTT. Encoded protein: CASSTSPGGTGNQPQHF. This sequence joins TRBV19 and TRBJ1-5; 8 bases fit TRBD1. CDR3 length: 17 residues. Germline-derived CDR1 and CDR2 are LNHDA and SQIVND (reference sequence). J was trimmed by 2 bases and V by 4 bases; bases with no gene match: 10.

In the case of this clone: Compared with germline, one end of the junction differs, possibly owing to a read error. The chain combines TRBV6-1 with TRBJ2-1, with a tentative D call TRBD2 (5 bases). The CDR3 contains 13 residues. Germline V gives CDR1 MNHNS, CDR2 SASEGT. The CDR3 bases are TGTGCCACCCAGCACGGGGTCTATGTTGAGCGGTTCTTC. Its protein product is CATQHGVYVERFF.

This clone was recorded only once. The gene calls are TRBV29-1 and TRBJ2-2; D is perhaps TRBD2 (5 bases). V dropped 4 bases and J dropped 6 bases, with 12 bases sitting between them. The CDR3 sequence is 13 residues long. The germline V gene has CDR1 SQVTM and CDR2 ANQGSEA. CDR3 DNA sequence: TGCAGCGTTGCGGCTGGGAGCGCCGGGGAGCTGTTTTTT. Amino acids: CSVAAGSAGELFF.

The chain has TRBV23-1 and TRBJ1-2; D unclear. TRBV23-1 is sorted into the ORF group, with uncertain function. The CDR3 is 12 residues long. The germline V and J ends were trimmed by 4 bases and 4 bases, with 7 bases remaining between them. CDR3 amino acids: CASSRGGYGYTF. The CDR3 DNA reads TGCGCCAGCAGTCGAGGTGGCTATGGCTACACCTTC.

The chain employs TRBV5-8 and TRBJ2-7; D is ambiguous. CDR1 is SGHTS and CDR2 is YDEGEE in the germline V gene. Between the trimmed V and J ends, which lost 2 bases and 5 bases, there was a span of 17 bases. The CDR3 runs to 15 residues. The CDR3 region is CASSFGPPRIHEQYF. The CDR3 DNA reads TGTGCCAGCAGCTTTGGGCCCCCCCGGATCCACGAGCAGTACTTC. The whole variable domain, remainder taken from reference TRBV5-8 and TRBJ2-7, is EAGVTQSPTHLIKTRGQQATLRCSPISGHTSVYWYQQALGLGLQFLLWYDEGEERNRGNFPPRFSGRQFPNYSSELNVNALELEDSALYLCASSFGPPRIHEQYFGPGTRLTVT.

This chain links TRBV19 with TRBJ2-4; 8 bases match TRBD2. This CDR3 spans 15 amino acids. The V and J ends lost 4 bases and 3 bases, in that order; junction bases with no gene match: 5. Germline V gene sequence: CDR1 LNHDA, CDR2 SQIVND (reference sequence). The CDR3 loop reads CASSRRREVKNIQYF. The CDR3 DNA is TGTGCCAGTAGTAGAAGGCGGGAGGTCAAAAACATTCAGTACTTC.

The chain employs TRBV27 and TRBJ2-2; 8 nucleotides match TRBD1. The CDR3 consists of 16 residues. V gave up 3 bases and J gave up 4 bases; unmatched junction bases: 7. Germline CDR1 MNHEY, CDR2 SMNVEV (reference sequence). This chain's CDR3 is CASSFRLGQGTGELFF. The CDR3 bases are TGTGCCAGCAGTTTTCGTCTAGGACAGGGCACCGGGGAGCTGTTTTTT.

The CDR3 DNA is TGCGCCAGCAGCCAAGATCTTGCGAGGACGGACAAAGGCTACACCTTC. It yields the protein CASSQDLARTDKGYTF. This sequence joins TRBV5-1 and TRBJ1-2, with a weak D call TRBD1 (5 bases). The V gene lost 4 bases and the J gene lost 8 bases, with 24 bases spanning the gap. The CDR3 contains 16 residues. Germline V gene lookup returns CDR1 SGHRS and CDR2 YFSETQ.

This clone has just a few counts. The V call is TRBV7-9, the J call TRBJ2-7; TRBD2 aligns across 8 bases. This CDR3 spans 17 amino acids. The V segment lost 5 bases and the J segment 0 bases; nucleotides outside the gene matches: 12. CDR1 and CDR2 (germline): SEHNR, FQNEAQ (reference sequence). Here the CDR3 reads CASSPPGGARFSYEQYF. DNA for the CDR3: TGTGCCAGCAGCCCCCCGGGAGGGGCGCGCTTCTCCTACGAGCAGTACTTC.

The CDR3 bases are TGTGCCAGCAGCGTCACATGGACAAGCTCCTACGAGCAGTACTTC. Protein sequence: CASSVTWTSSYEQYF. The chain combines TRBV7-2 with TRBJ2-5, with D perhaps matching TRBD1 (5 bases). With the DNA end fitting TRBJ2-7 better, the J assignment may be wrong. The CDR3 extends over 15 amino acids. Germline assignment: CDR1 SGHTA and CDR2 FQGNSA.

There are a few counts of this clone. J is TRBJ2-3 and V is TRBV11-3; TRBD2 matches at 8 bases. CDR3 length: 14 amino acids. V dropped 3 bases and J dropped 6; count of bases not matched to a gene: 5. Per germline, CDR1 SGHNT and CDR2 YENEEA. This CDR3 reads CASSFVGGGDTQYF. For the CDR3, the DNA is TGTGCCAGCAGCTTTGTTGGCGGGGGGGATACGCAGTATTTT.

The V gene is TRBV29-1, the J gene TRBJ1-4, with D unclear. This CDR3 region has 12 residues. The ends were cut back, 6 bases at V and 10 bases at J, with 15 bases in the middle. Germline CDR1 and CDR2: SQVTM and ANQGSEA. The CDR3 reads CSVDGGYGKLFF. The DNA of the CDR3 is TGCAGCGTGGACGGCGGGTACGGAAAACTGTTTTTT.

The chain employs TRBV11-2 and TRBJ2-2; the match to TRBD2 covers 7 bases. The CDR3 contains 19 residues. Trimming at V came to 5 bases and at J to 6 bases, leaving 21 bases not matched to a gene. Germline-derived CDR1 and CDR2 are SGHAT and FQNNGV. The CDR3 nucleotides read TGTGCCAGCAGCCCACGGGGGGAGGGCCTACCCCTTCTCGCCGGGGAGCTGTTTTTT. This encodes CASSPRGEGLPLLAGELFF.

The chain combines TRBV25-1 with TRBJ2-4; D perhaps matches TRBD1 (5 bases). The CDR3 runs to 14 residues. Germline V gene lookup returns CDR1 MGHDK and CDR2 SYGVNS. V lost 1 base to trimming and J lost 8 bases, with 12 bases between them. In DNA form, the CDR3 reads TGTGCCAGCAGTGAATCTAGGGGAACGGACATTCAGTACTTC. Translating it yields CASSESRGTDIQYF.

This clone appeared a few times. The gene calls are TRBV4-1 and TRBJ2-7, with 7 bases fitting TRBD1. V dropped 1 base and J dropped 0; count of bases not matched to a gene: 3. The CDR3 totals 15 residues. CDR1 and CDR2 from the germline V gene are MGHRA and YSYEKL. The CDR3 is CASSQAGTVSYEQYF. The CDR3 DNA is TGCGCCAGCAGCCAAGCCGGGACAGTCTCCTACGAGCAGTACTTC.